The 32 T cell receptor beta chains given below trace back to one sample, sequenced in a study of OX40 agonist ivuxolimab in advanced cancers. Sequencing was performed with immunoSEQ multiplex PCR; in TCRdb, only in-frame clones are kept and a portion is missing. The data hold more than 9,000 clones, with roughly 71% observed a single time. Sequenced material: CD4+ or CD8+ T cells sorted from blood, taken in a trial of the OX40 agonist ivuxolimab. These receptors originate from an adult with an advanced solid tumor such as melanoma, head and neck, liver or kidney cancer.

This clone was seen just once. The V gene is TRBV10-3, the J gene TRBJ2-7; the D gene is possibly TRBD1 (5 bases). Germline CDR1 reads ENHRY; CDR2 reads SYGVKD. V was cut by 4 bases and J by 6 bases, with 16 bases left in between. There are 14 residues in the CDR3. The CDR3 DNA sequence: TGTGCCATCAGTGTGCGTCAGGGTAAGCCCGAGCAGTACTTC. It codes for CAISVRQGKPEQYF.

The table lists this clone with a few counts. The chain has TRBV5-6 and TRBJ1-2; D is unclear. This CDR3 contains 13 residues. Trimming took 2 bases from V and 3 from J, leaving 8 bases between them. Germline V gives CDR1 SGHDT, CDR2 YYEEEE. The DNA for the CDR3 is TGTGCCAGCAGCTTTATTACACACTATGGCTACACCTTC. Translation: CASSFITHYGYTF.

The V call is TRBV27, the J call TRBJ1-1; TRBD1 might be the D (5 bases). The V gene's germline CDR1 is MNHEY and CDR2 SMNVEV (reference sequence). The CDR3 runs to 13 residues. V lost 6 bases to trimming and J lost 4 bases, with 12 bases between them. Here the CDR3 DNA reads TGTGCCAGCAGCTCTCGGGGACTCACTGAAGCTTTCTTT. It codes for CASSSRGLTEAFF.

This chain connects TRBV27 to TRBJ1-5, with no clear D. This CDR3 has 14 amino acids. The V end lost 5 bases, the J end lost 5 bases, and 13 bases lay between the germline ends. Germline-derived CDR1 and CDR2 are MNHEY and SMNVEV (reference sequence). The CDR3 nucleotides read TGTGCCAGCAGTCCCCGTGGGAGCTATCAGCCCCAGCATTTT. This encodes CASSPRGSYQPQHF.

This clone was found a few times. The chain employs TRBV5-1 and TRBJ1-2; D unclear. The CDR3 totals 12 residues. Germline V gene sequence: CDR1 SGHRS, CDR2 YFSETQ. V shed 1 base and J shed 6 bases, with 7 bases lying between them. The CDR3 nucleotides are TGCGCCAGCAGCTTGTATGGGGATGGCTACACCTTC. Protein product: CASSLYGDGYTF.

CDR3 nucleotide sequence: TGTGCCAGCAGCTTAGTCGGGCAAGTCTCCTACGAGCAGTACTTC. Amino acids: CASSLVGQVSYEQYF. The chain has TRBV7-9 and TRBJ2-7; D ambiguous. V was clipped by 1 base and J by 0 bases, with 10 bases between them. Germline values: CDR1 SEHNR, CDR2 FQNEAQ (reference sequence). The CDR3 runs to 15 residues.

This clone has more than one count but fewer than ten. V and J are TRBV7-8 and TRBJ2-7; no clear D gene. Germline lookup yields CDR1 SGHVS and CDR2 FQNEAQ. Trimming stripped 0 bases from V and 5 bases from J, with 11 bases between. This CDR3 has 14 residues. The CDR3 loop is CASSLAGRIHEQYF. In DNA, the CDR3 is TGTGCCAGCAGCTTAGCAGGTCGGATCCACGAGCAGTACTTC.

The CDR3 sequence is CASSYGHRGGYEQYF. Here the CDR3 DNA reads TGTGCCAGCAGTTACGGACACAGGGGTGGCTACGAGCAGTACTTC. This chain links TRBV6-6 with TRBJ2-7, with 7 bases aligning to TRBD1. Germline-derived CDR1 and CDR2 are MNHNY and SVGAGI (reference sequence). J gave up 3 bases and V 2 bases, and 7 bases lay outside the gene matches. CDR3 length equals 15 residues.

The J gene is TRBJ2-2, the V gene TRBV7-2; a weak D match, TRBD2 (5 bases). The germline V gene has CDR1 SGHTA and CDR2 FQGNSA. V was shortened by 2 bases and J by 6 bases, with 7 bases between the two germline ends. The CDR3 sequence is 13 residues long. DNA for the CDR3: TGTGCCAGCAGCTTATCCGGGGCCGGGGAGCTGTTTTTT. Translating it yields CASSLSGAGELFF. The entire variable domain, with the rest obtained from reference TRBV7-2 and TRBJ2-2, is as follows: GAGVSQSPSNKVTEKGKDVELRCDPISGHTALYWYRQSLGQGLEFLIYFQGNSAPDKSGLPSDRFSAERTGGSVSTLTIQRTQQEDSAVYLCASSLSGAGELFFGEGSRLTVL.

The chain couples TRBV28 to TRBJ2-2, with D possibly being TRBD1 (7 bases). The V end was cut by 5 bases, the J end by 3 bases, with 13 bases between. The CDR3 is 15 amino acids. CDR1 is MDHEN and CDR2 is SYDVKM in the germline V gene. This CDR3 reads CASSARGADTGELFF. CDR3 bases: TGTGCCAGCAGTGCCAGGGGGGCGGACACCGGGGAGCTGTTTTTT.

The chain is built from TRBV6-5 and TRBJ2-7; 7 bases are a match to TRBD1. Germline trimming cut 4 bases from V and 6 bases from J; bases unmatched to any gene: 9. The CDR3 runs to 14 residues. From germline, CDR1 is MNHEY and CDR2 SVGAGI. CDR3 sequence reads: CASSSNIHRGEQYF. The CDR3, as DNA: TGTGCCAGCAGTTCCAATATCCACAGGGGCGAGCAGTACTTC.

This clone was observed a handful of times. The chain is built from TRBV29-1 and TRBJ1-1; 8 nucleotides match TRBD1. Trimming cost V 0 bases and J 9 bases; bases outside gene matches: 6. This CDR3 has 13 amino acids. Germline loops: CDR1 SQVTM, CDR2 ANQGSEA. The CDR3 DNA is TGCAGCGTTGAAGATCGCCGGGACAGGAAAGCTTTCTTT. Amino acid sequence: CSVEDRRDRKAFF. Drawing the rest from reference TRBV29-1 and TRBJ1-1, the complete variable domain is SAVISQKPSRDICQRGTSLTIQCQVDSQVTMMFWYRQQPGQSLTLIATANQGSEATYESGFVIDKFPISRPNLTFSTLTVSNMSPEDSSIYLCSVEDRRDRKAFFGQGTRLTVV.

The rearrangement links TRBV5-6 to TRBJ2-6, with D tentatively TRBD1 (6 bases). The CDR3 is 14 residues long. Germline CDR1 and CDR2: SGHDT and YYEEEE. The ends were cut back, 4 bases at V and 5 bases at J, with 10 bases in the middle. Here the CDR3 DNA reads TGTGCCAGCAGCGTCAGGGGCTGGGCCAACGTCCTGACTTTC. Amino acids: CASSVRGWANVLTF.

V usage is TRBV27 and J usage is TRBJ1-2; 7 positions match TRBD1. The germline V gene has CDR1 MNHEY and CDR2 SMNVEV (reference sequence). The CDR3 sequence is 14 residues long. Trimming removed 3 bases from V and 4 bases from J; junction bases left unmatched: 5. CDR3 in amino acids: CASSLRGPGYGYTF. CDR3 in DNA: TGTGCCAGCAGTTTGAGGGGGCCCGGCTATGGCTACACCTTC.

The CDR3: CASSQTSGGYEQYF. CDR3 DNA: TGCGCCAGCAGCCAAACTAGCGGGGGATACGAGCAGTACTTC. The rearrangement links TRBV4-1 to TRBJ2-7; 11 bases map to TRBD2. The CDR3 length is 14 residues. CDR1 is MGHRA and CDR2 is YSYEKL in the germline V gene. The ends lost 2 bases at V and 4 bases at J; junction bases unmatched: 1.

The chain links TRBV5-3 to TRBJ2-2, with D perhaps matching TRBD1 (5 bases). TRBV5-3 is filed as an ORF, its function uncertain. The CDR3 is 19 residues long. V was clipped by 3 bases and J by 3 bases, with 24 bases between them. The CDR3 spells CARSWTRARGRLDTGELFF. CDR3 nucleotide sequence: TGTGCCAGAAGCTGGACCAGGGCTCGAGGTCGTTTGGACACCGGGGAGCTGTTTTTT.

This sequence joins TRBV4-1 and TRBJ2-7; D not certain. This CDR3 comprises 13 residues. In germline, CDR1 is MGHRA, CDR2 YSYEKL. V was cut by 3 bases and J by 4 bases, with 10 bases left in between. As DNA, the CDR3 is TGCGCCAGCAGCCATGTTCTAGGTTACGAGCAGTACTTC. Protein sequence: CASSHVLGYEQYF.

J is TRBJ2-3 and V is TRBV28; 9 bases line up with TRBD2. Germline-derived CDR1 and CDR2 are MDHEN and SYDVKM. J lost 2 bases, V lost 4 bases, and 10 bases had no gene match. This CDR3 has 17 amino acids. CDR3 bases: TGTGCCAGCAGTTGGTACCAGCGGGGGGATATCACAGATACGCAGTATTTT. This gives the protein CASSWYQRGDITDTQYF.

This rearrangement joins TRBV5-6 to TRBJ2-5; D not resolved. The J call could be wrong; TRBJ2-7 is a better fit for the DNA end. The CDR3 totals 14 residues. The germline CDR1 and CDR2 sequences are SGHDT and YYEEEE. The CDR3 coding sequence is TGTGCCAGCAGCTTGGTAGGCAGCTCCTACGAGCAGTACTTC. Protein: CASSLVGSSYEQYF.

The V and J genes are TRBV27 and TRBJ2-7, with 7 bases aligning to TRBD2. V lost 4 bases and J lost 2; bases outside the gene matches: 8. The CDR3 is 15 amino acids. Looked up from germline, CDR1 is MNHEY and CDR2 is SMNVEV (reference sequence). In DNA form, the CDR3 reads TGTGCCAGCAGTTCCCCGACTAGCTACACCTACGAGCAGTACTTC. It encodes CASSSPTSYTYEQYF.

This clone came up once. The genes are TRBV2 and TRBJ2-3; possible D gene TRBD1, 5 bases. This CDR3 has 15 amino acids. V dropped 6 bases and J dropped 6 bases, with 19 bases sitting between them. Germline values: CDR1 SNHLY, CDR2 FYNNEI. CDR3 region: CASRLSLGSGDTQYF. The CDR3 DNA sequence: TGTGCCAGCAGGCTTAGCTTGGGGTCAGGGGATACGCAGTATTTT.

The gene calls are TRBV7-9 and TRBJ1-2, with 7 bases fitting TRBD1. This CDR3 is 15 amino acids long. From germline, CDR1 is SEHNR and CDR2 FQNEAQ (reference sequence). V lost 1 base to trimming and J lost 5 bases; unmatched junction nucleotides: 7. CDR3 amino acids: CASSLGDREGYGYTF. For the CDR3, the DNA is TGTGCCAGCAGCTTAGGCGACAGGGAAGGGTATGGCTACACCTTC. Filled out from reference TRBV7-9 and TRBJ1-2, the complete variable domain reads DTGVSQNPRHKITKRGQNVTFRCDPISEHNRLYWYRQTLGQGPEFLTYFQNEAQLEKSRLLSDRFSAERPKGSFSTLEIQRTEQGDSAMYLCASSLGDREGYGYTFGSGTRLTVV.

CDR3 nucleotide sequence: TGTGCCAGCAGTTTATTTGGGCAGGGAGGATACGAGCAGTACTTC. Residues: CASSLFGQGGYEQYF. V is TRBV28 and J is TRBJ2-7; D may be TRBD2 (6 bases). Germline CDR1 MDHEN, CDR2 SYDVKM. The CDR3 is 15 amino acids. Deletions cut 1 base from V and 4 bases from J, with 14 bases between.

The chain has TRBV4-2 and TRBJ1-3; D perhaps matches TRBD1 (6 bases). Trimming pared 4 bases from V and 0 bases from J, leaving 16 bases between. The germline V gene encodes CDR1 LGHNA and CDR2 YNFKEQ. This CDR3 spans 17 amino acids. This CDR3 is CASSPDNTGYSGNTIYF. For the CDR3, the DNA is TGTGCCAGCAGCCCAGACAACACAGGGTACTCTGGAAACACCATATATTTT.

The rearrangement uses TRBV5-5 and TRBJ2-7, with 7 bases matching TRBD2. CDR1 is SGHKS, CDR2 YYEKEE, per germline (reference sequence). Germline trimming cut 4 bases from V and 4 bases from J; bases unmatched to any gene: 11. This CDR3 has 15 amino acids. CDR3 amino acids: CASSPEPSGLYEQYF. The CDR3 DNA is TGTGCCAGCAGCCCTGAGCCTAGCGGCCTTTACGAGCAGTACTTC.

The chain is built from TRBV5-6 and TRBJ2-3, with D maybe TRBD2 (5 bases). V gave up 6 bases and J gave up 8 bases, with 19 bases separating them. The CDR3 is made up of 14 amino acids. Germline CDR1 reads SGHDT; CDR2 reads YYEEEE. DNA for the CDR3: TGTGCCAGCACCCCGGATGGGTCCCGGGGTACGCAGTATTTT. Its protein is CASTPDGSRGTQYF.

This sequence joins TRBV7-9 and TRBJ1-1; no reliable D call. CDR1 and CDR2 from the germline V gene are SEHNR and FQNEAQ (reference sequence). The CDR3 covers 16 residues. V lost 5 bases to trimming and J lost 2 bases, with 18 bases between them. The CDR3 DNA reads TGTGCCAGCAGCCCGTCTAGGCTCGGCCAAAACACTGAAGCTTTCTTT. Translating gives CASSPSRLGQNTEAFF.

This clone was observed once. CDR3 residues: CASDGGDSGEQFF. The CDR3 DNA sequence: TGTGCCAGTGACGGCGGGGACTCGGGTGAGCAGTTCTTC. The chain recombines TRBV9 with TRBJ2-1; perhaps TRBD2 as D (6 bases). CDR1 is SGDLS and CDR2 is YYNGEE in the germline V gene. Trimming cost V 8 bases and J 9 bases, with 18 bases left between them. The CDR3 is 13 amino acids. Complete variable domain (other parts from reference TRBV9 and TRBJ2-1): DSGVTQTPKHLITATGQRVTLRCSPRSGDLSVYWYQQSLDQGLQFLIQYYNGEERAKGNILERFSAQQFPDLHSELNLSSLELGDSALYFCASDGGDSGEQFFGPGTRLTVL.

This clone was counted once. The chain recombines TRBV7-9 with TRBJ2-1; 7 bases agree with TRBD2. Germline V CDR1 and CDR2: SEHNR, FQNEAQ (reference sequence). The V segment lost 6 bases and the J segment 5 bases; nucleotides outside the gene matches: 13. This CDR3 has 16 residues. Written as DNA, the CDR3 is TGTGCCAGCAGGTCGGGCCGGGGCGGGGGTGACAATGAGCAGTTCTTC. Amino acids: CASRSGRGGGDNEQFF.

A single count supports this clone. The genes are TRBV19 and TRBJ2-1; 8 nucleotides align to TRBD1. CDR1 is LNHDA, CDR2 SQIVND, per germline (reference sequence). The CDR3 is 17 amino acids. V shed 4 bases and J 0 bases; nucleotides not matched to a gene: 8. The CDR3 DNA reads TGTGCCAGTAGTACCCGGGACAGGACACTCTCCTACAATGAGCAGTTCTTC. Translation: CASSTRDRTLSYNEQFF.

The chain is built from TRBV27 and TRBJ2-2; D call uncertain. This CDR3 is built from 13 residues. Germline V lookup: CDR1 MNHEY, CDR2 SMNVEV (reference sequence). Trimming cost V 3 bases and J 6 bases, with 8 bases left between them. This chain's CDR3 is CASSLAGAGELFF. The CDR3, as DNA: TGTGCCAGCAGTTTGGCTGGGGCCGGGGAGCTGTTTTTT.

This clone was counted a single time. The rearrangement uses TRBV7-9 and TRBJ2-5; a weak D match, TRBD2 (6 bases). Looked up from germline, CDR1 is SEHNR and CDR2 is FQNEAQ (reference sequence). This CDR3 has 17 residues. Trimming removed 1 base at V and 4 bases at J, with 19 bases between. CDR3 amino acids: CASSLDRYRAGTETQYF. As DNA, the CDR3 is TGTGCCAGCAGCTTAGATCGCTATCGCGCGGGGACAGAGACCCAGTACTTC. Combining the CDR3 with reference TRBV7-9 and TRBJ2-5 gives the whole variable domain DTGVSQNPRHKITKRGQNVTFRCDPISEHNRLYWYRQTLGQGPEFLTYFQNEAQLEKSRLLSDRFSAERPKGSFSTLEIQRTEQGDSAMYLCASSLDRYRAGTETQYFGPGTRLLVL.